Listed below are T cell receptor beta chains from one sample, sequenced in a study of cytomegalovirus exposure and HLA in healthy donors. The assay was immunoSEQ multiplex PCR, and TCRdb's table has in-frame clones only and misses some. The sample has some 160,000 clones, and its top ten clones hold under 2.5%. Sample: PBMCs. Every receptor here comes from a man aged 25-45 years in good health and CMV-seronegative. Both conserved end residues are part of each CDR3. The D gene is left open where the match is weak.

CASSLGGPSSYEQYF TGCGCCAGCAGCTTGGGAGGCCCGAGCTCCTACGAGCAGTACTTC NA TRBJ2-7 TRBV5-1
CASSRHSEAFF TGTGCCAGCTCACGACACTCTGAAGCTTTCTTT NA TRBJ1-1 TRBV18
CASSFGGGEQYF TGTGCCAGCAGTTTCGGGGGGGGCGAGCAGTACTTC TRBD2 TRBJ2-7 TRBV7-3
CSVDSGGSYGYTF TGCAGCGTTGACTCGGGGGGAAGCTATGGCTACACCTTC NA TRBJ1-2 TRBV29-1
CSAGQAQNEQYF TGCAGCGCAGGACAGGCGCAAAACGAGCAGTACTTC TRBD1 TRBJ2-7 TRBV29-1
CASSFDGNYGYTF TGCGCCAGCAGCTTCGACGGGAACTATGGCTACACCTTC NA TRBJ1-2 TRBV5-1
CASSRQGAQNYGYTF TGCGCCAGCAGCCGACAGGGGGCGCAAAACTATGGCTACACCTTC TRBD1 TRBJ1-2 TRBV5-1
CAITRPDSYEQYF TGTGCCATCACCAGGCCTGATTCCTACGAGCAGTACTTC NA TRBJ2-7 TRBV10-3
CASSREQGNTEAFF TGTGCCAGCAGCCGAGAACAGGGGAACACTGAAGCTTTCTTT NA TRBJ1-1 TRBV7-9
CASSQEAGQSGNTIYF TGTGCCAGCAGCCAAGAGGCAGGGCAATCTGGAAACACCATATATTTT NA TRBJ1-3 TRBV4-2
CSAGTGDYTF TGCAGCGCCGGGACAGGGGACTACACCTTC TRBD1 TRBJ1-2 TRBV29-1
CASSPWDSREKLFF TGTGCCAGCAGTCCCTGGGACTCGCGTGAAAAACTGTTTTTT NA TRBJ1-4 TRBV28
CASSANRQGATDTQYF TGCGCCAGCAGTGCAAATAGGCAGGGGGCAACAGATACGCAGTATTTT TRBD1 TRBJ2-3 TRBV10-1
CASSEELAGEGYEQYF TGTGCCAGCAGTGAAGAACTAGCGGGAGAAGGGTACGAGCAGTACTTC TRBD2 TRBJ2-7 TRBV2
CASSPDRVVGNTIYF TGTGCCAGCAGCCCAGACAGGGTTGTTGGAAACACCATATATTTT TRBD1 TRBJ1-3 TRBV11-2
CASSAGQGQDTEAFF TGTGCCAGCAGCGCCGGACAGGGTCAGGACACTGAAGCTTTCTTT TRBD1 TRBJ1-1 TRBV5-5
CASSVGRGREAFF TGTGCCAGCAGTGTTGGGAGAGGGAGGGAAGCTTTCTTT NA TRBJ1-1 TRBV14
CASRADGTPDYEQYF TGTGCCAGCCGGGCGGATGGGACACCAGACTACGAGCAGTACTTC NA TRBJ2-7 TRBV14
CASSLRVKSYEQYF TGTGCCAGCAGTTTGAGGGTAAAGTCATACGAGCAGTACTTC NA TRBJ2-7 TRBV27
CATSSSGSRDEQYF TGTGCCACCTCCTCTAGCGGGAGTCGGGACGAGCAGTACTTC TRBD2 TRBJ2-7 TRBV19
CASSLEVEVDTQYF TGTGCCAGCTCACTCGAGGTGGAGGTAGATACGCAGTATTTT NA TRBJ2-3 TRBV18
CASSSIYGYTF TGTGCCAGCAGTTCTATTTATGGCTACACCTTC NA TRBJ1-2 TRBV28
CASSAARVGGYTF TGTGCCAGCAGCGCCGCCAGGGTGGGGGGCTACACCTTC NA TRBJ1-2 TRBV7-2
CASEFRGGMSDTQYF TGTGCTAGTGAATTTAGGGGAGGGATGAGCGATACGCAGTATTTT TRBD2 TRBJ2-3 TRBV12-5
CASSLSRAATNEQFF TGTGCCAGCAGCCTCTCGCGGGCCGCGACCAATGAGCAGTTCTTC NA TRBJ2-1 TRBV11-2
CASSGGTGRTMYEQFF TGTGCCAGCAGCGGAGGGACAGGGAGGACGATGTATGAGCAGTTCTTC TRBD1 TRBJ2-1 TRBV9
CASSLSSEFNQETQYF TGTGCCAGCAGCTTATCTAGCGAGTTTAACCAAGAGACCCAGTACTTC NA TRBJ2-5 TRBV7-8
CASSKDRAPNQPQHF TGTGCCAGTAGTAAGGACAGGGCCCCCAATCAGCCCCAGCATTTT TRBD1 TRBJ1-5 TRBV19
CATSRPRPGGSRYNEQFF TGTGCCACCAGCAGACCCAGGCCGGGGGGGAGTAGGTACAATGAGCAGTTCTTC TRBD2 TRBJ2-1 TRBV15
CASMSLNQPQHF TGTGCCAGTATGAGTCTCAATCAGCCCCAGCATTTT NA TRBJ1-5 TRBV19
CASSRQGQGSYNEQFF TGTGCCAGCAGCCGCCAGGGACAGGGCTCCTACAATGAGCAGTTCTTC TRBD1 TRBJ2-1 TRBV7-2
CASSFQNYEQYF TGTGCCAGCAGTTTCCAGAACTACGAGCAGTACTTC NA TRBJ2-7 TRBV28